These T cell receptor beta chains were read from a single sample in a study of CD8+ T cells in alopecia areata. Using immunoSEQ multiplex PCR, the repertoire was profiled, and TCRdb retains in-frame clones only, with some absent. The sample includes approximately 280,000 clones, nearly 60% of them seen just once. This specimen consisted of CD4+ T cells sorted from blood, obtained at week 24, from a patient treated with tofacitinib. These receptor sequences come from a human donor with alopecia areata. CDR3s include the opening cysteine and the closing phenylalanine or tryptophan. A D gene is named only where the DNA matches it firmly. Expanded clones get a size class; other rows say once, few or many, or leave the size out.

d_call j_call v_call clone_size cdr3_aa cdr3_nt
TRBD2 TRBJ2-1 TRBV4-1 NA CASSPGGYNEQFF TGCGCCAGCAGCCCGGGAGGCTACAATGAGCAGTTCTTC
NA TRBJ1-1 TRBV18 many CASSRQGNTEAFF TGTGCCAGCTCACGGCAGGGGAACACTGAAGCTTTCTTT
TRBD1 TRBJ1-1 TRBV29-1 NA CSVAVQGAETEAFF TGCAGCGTTGCCGTACAGGGGGCCGAGACTGAAGCTTTCTTT
TRBD1 TRBJ2-5 TRBV7-2 NA CASSPTGVGETQYF TGTGCCAGCAGCCCCACAGGGGTGGGAGAGACCCAGTACTTC
NA TRBJ2-2 TRBV5-4 few CASGAGELFF TGTGCCAGCGGAGCGGGGGAGCTGTTTTTT
NA TRBJ2-3 TRBV10-3 few CASRGDWSTDTQYF TGTGCCAGCCGAGGGGACTGGAGCACAGATACGCAGTATTTT
TRBD1 TRBJ1-5 TRBV28 few CASMLGDRGQPQHF TGTGCCAGCATGTTGGGCGACAGGGGTCAGCCCCAGCATTTT
TRBD1 TRBJ1-3 TRBV27 NA CASSSDRSSGNTIYF TGTGCCAGCAGTTCGGACAGGAGCTCTGGAAACACCATATATTTT
TRBD2 TRBJ2-1 TRBV6-9 NA CASSCPSGEHNEQFF TGTGCCAGCAGTTGCCCTAGCGGGGAACACAATGAGCAGTTCTTC
NA TRBJ1-2 TRBV30 NA CAWSVGRGRAYDRYGYTF TGTGCCTGGAGTGTCGGCAGGGGACGGGCCTACGATCGCTATGGCTACACCTTC
TRBD1 TRBJ1-1 TRBV5-4 NA CASSLATGTANTEAFF TGTGCCAGCAGCTTGGCAACCGGGACAGCAAACACTGAAGCTTTCTTT
TRBD2 TRBJ2-2 TRBV27 NA CASSSSSGGVSNTGELFF TGTGCCAGCAGTTCGTCTAGCGGGGGGGTATCGAACACCGGGGAGCTGTTTTTT
NA TRBJ1-5 TRBV30 NA CAWSGSFNQPQHF TGTGCCTGGAGCGGCAGCTTCAATCAGCCCCAGCATTTT
NA TRBJ2-1 TRBV5-1 few CASSGGGYNEQFF TGCGCCAGCAGCGGAGGAGGTTACAATGAGCAGTTCTTC
TRBD1 TRBJ1-6 TRBV27 NA CASSRVYIGQEYSPLHF TGTGCCAGCAGTCGAGTTTATATAGGACAGGAGTATTCACCCCTCCACTTT
NA TRBJ2-1 TRBV5-1 once CASRRGRSGLSSYNEQFF TGCGCCAGCAGAAGGGGTAGGTCCGGACTCAGCTCCTACAATGAGCAGTTCTTC
NA TRBJ2-3 TRBV30 NA CAWSKWGRLRVDTQYF TGTGCCTGGAGTAAGTGGGGGCGCCTACGGGTAGATACGCAGTATTTT
NA TRBJ2-7 TRBV28 NA CASIGGGDPYEQYF TGTGCCAGCATAGGGGGCGGGGACCCCTACGAGCAGTACTTC
NA TRBJ2-2 TRBV5-1 NA CASSLRRDTSNVEELFF TGCGCCAGCAGCTTGCGCCGGGATACTAGCAACGTCGAGGAGCTGTTTTTT
TRBD1 TRBJ2-5 TRBV30 NA CALGTGKETQYF TGTGCCCTCGGGACAGGCAAAGAGACCCAGTACTTC
TRBD1 TRBJ1-2 TRBV15 NA CATSGYGTGNGYTF TGTGCCACCAGCGGTTACGGGACAGGGAATGGCTACACCTTC
TRBD1 TRBJ1-1 TRBV9 NA CASSATGVTEAFF TGTGCCAGCAGCGCGACAGGGGTCACTGAAGCTTTCTTT
NA TRBJ1-5 TRBV6-6 few CASSSPFRGQPQHF TGTGCCAGCAGTTCCCCCTTCAGGGGTCAGCCCCAGCATTTT
NA TRBJ1-1 TRBV7-9 NA CASSSMARNTEAFF TGTGCCAGCAGCTCCATGGCGAGGAACACTGAAGCTTTCTTT
NA TRBJ1-1 TRBV29-1 few CSALWGLATEAFF TGCAGCGCTCTATGGGGGTTGGCCACTGAAGCTTTCTTT
TRBD2 TRBJ2-7 TRBV5-1 NA CASSGGGGSSYEQYF TGCGCCAGCAGCGGAGGCGGGGGGAGCTCCTACGAGCAGTACTTC
NA TRBJ1-2 TRBV2 NA CASSTDTYGYTF TGTGCCAGCAGTACGGACACCTATGGCTACACCTTC
NA TRBJ2-5 TRBV7-9 NA CASSSTTMIETQYF TGTGCCAGCAGCTCGACTACTATGATAGAGACCCAGTACTTC
NA TRBJ1-6 TRBV13 few CASSSGAEGFDNSPLHF TGTGCCAGCAGCTCCGGGGCCGAGGGGTTTGATAATTCACCCCTCCACTTT
NA TRBJ1-5 TRBV5-5 few CASTPVLGNQPQHF TGTGCCAGCACTCCGGTTCTGGGCAATCAGCCCCAGCATTTT
TRBD1 TRBJ2-7 TRBV18 few CASSTGQGEEQYF TGTGCCAGCTCAACAGGACAGGGGGAAGAGCAGTACTTC
NA TRBJ2-7 TRBV30 NA CAWSGPYEQYF TGTGCCTGGAGCGGCCCCTACGAGCAGTACTTC
NA TRBJ2-3 TRBV10-3 few CAISESSTDTQYF TGTGCCATCAGTGAGTCAAGCACAGATACGCAGTATTTT
NA TRBJ1-2 TRBV9 once CASSVPGQHGYTF TGTGCCAGCAGCGTGCCGGGCCAACATGGCTACACCTTC
NA TRBJ1-2 TRBV27 few CASGVRGTNYGYTF TGTGCCAGCGGTGTCCGGGGGACTAACTATGGCTACACCTTC
NA TRBJ1-2 TRBV19 NA CASKAKEGNYGYTF TGTGCCAGTAAAGCCAAAGAGGGGAACTATGGCTACACCTTC
NA TRBJ1-4 TRBV5-1 NA CASSLSGVNEKLFF TGCGCCAGCAGCTTAAGTGGGGTAAATGAAAAACTGTTTTTT
NA TRBJ1-2 TRBV7-2 NA CASSLRGNYGYTF TGTGCCAGCAGCTTGAGGGGGAACTATGGCTACACCTTC
NA TRBJ1-2 TRBV30 NA CAWQGKTGPGPNYGYTF TGTGCCTGGCAGGGTAAGACCGGACCGGGGCCTAACTATGGCTACACCTTC
TRBD1 TRBJ2-5 TRBV6-5 NA CASSPGTEQETQYF TGTGCCAGCAGCCCCGGGACAGAGCAAGAGACCCAGTACTTC
NA TRBJ2-3 TRBV19 few CASNGAYTDTQYF TGTGCCAGCAACGGGGCATACACAGATACGCAGTATTTT
NA TRBJ2-3 TRBV9 NA CASSVGWGQGTDTQYF TGTGCCAGCAGCGTAGGATGGGGCCAGGGCACAGATACGCAGTATTTT
TRBD2 TRBJ2-7 TRBV7-2 NA CASSLSGGRPYEQYF TGTGCCAGCAGCTTGAGCGGGGGCAGACCCTACGAGCAGTACTTC
TRBD1 TRBJ2-7 TRBV27 NA CASSWAGGEQYF TGTGCCAGCAGCTGGGCAGGGGGCGAGCAGTACTTC
TRBD1 TRBJ2-1 TRBV4-1 NA CASSQDLGDSSNEQFF TGCGCCAGCAGCCAAGATTTGGGGGACAGTTCCAATGAGCAGTTCTTC
NA TRBJ2-1 TRBV18 NA CASSLTASSYNEQFF TGTGCCAGCTCACTTACAGCGAGCTCCTACAATGAGCAGTTCTTC
NA TRBJ2-6 TRBV2 NA CASGAMSDWTKGRSGANVLTF TGTGCCAGCGGGGCCATGTCGGACTGGACAAAAGGTCGGTCTGGGGCCAACGTCCTGACTTTC
NA TRBJ2-3 TRBV18 few CASSPPLGTDTQYF TGTGCCAGCTCACCACCCTTGGGCACAGATACGCAGTATTTT
TRBD2 TRBJ2-3 TRBV7-2 NA CASSLGLARGDTQYF TGTGCCAGCAGCTTGGGACTAGCGAGGGGCGATACGCAGTATTTT
TRBD2 TRBJ2-5 TRBV6-5 NA CASSFGLAGQGTQYF TGTGCCAGCAGTTTTGGACTAGCGGGCCAAGGGACCCAGTACTTC
NA TRBJ1-1 TRBV7-2 NA CASSPVLSGGTEAFF TGTGCCAGCAGCCCTGTATTGTCGGGAGGCACTGAAGCTTTCTTT
TRBD2 TRBJ2-1 TRBV29-1 NA CSVPGGAAYNEQFF TGCAGCGTTCCCGGGGGGGCAGCCTACAATGAGCAGTTCTTC
NA TRBJ1-1 TRBV29-1 NA CSVLKGNTEAFF TGCAGCGTTCTCAAGGGGAACACTGAAGCTTTCTTT
NA TRBJ1-3 TRBV10-3 NA CATAGTAYSGNTIYF TGTGCCACCGCCGGGACGGCTTACTCTGGAAACACCATATATTTT
NA TRBJ2-7 TRBV25-1 NA CASSGGSSYEQYF TGTGCCAGCAGTGGGGGAAGCTCCTACGAGCAGTACTTC
NA TRBJ1-6 TRBV19 few CASSAQVGSPLHF TGTGCCAGTAGCGCACAGGTCGGCTCACCCCTCCACTTT
NA TRBJ2-2 TRBV5-4 NA CASSLGRGTGELFF TGTGCCAGCAGCTTGGGCAGGGGCACCGGGGAGCTGTTTTTT
NA TRBJ1-6 TRBV25-1 NA CASRQGRSPLHF TGTGCCAGCAGACAGGGCCGCTCACCCCTCCACTTT